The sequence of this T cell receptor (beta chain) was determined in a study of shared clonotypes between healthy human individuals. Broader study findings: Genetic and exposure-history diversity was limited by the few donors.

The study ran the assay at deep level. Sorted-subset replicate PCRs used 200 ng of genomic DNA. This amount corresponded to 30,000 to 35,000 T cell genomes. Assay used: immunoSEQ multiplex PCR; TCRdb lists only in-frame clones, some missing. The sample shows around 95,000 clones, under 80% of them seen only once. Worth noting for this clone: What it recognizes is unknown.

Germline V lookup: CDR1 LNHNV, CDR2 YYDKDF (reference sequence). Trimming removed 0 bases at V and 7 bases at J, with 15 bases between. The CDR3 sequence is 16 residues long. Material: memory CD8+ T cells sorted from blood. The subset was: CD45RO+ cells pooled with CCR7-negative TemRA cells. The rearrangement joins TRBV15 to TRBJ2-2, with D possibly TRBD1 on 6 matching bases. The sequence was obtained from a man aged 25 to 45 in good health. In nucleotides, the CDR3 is TGTGCCACCAGCAGAGATTGGGGGCAGGACCGCGGGGAGCTGTTTTTT. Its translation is CATSRDWGQDRGELFF.